This T cell receptor (beta chain) stems from a study of blood T cells in healthy people across ages. This clonotype has only a few counts. Its specificity is not known. CDR1 and CDR2 from the germline V gene are MNHEY and SVGEGT. The CDR3 length is 13 residues. Trimming removed 6 bases at V and 5 bases at J, with 14 bases between. General study points: Percentage of naive T cells showed a strong correlation with TCR beta diversity.

Each donor was a healthy Caucasian individual from Russia, aged about 6 to 100. Per-sample PBMC isolation yielded at least 6.5 million cells. Alongside a J-beta primer mix, a sample-barcoded 5' primer served in a second PCR lasting roughly 6 to 12 cycles. TCRdb re-analysed the 5' RACE reads in MiXCR, keeping a single row per CDR3 protein. Among hundreds of thousands of distinct CDR3 sequences listed, 55% to 70% were seen once. V and J are TRBV6-2 or TRBV6-3 and TRBJ2-7; D is unresolved. The sequenced material came from blood. This TCR was sampled from a man younger than 45 in good health. This chain's CDR3 is CASSWGLRNEQYF. The CDR3 DNA reads TGTGCCAGCAGCTGGGGTTTGAGGAACGAGCAGTACTTC.